This T cell receptor (beta chain) is from a study of blood T cell repertoires in COVID-19. As for the study in general: COVID-19 samples, acute and convalescent, were from the United States, Italy and Spain. T cells, B-cell-depleted T cells, or PBMCs supplied cDNA or gDNA.

Under the authors' procedure: Estimated nucleated cell counts came from reference gene primer amplification. Produced via immunoSEQ multiplex PCR; TCRdb's table is partial and in-frame only. That table gives V, J and clone size, and the DNA gave D and trimming. The table has approximately 69,000 clones, 82% seen once. Trimming took 5 bases from V and 4 from J; bases not matched to a gene: 12. CDR3 length: 17 residues. In germline, CDR1 is PRHDT, CDR2 FYEKMQ (reference sequence). What was sequenced was peripheral blood. The receptor was isolated from a woman of 80 years or more with acute or convalescent COVID-19. The chain is built from TRBV13 and TRBJ2-1, with 9 bases lining up with TRBD2. CDR3 nucleotides: TGTGCCAGCAGCCGACTCGGTATAGCGGGAGTATACAATGAGCAGTTCTTC. Translated, it gives CASSRLGIAGVYNEQFF.